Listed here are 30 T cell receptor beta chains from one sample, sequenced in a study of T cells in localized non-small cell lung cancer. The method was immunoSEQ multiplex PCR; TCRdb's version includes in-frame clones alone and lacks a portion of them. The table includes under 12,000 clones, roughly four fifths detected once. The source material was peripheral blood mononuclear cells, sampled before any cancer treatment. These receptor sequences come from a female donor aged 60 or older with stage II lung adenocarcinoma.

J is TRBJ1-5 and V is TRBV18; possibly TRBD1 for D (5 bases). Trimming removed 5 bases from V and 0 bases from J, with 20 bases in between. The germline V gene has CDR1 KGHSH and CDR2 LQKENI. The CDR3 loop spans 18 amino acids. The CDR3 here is CASSSLGTFEYSNQPQHF. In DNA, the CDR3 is TGTGCCAGCTCATCTCTCGGGACGTTCGAGTATAGCAATCAGCCCCAGCATTTT.

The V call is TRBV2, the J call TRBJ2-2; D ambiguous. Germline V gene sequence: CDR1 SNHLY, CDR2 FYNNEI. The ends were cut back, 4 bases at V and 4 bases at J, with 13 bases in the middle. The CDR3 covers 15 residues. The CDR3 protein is CASSGGWVSTGELFF. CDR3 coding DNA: TGTGCCAGCAGTGGGGGTTGGGTCTCCACCGGGGAGCTGTTTTTT.

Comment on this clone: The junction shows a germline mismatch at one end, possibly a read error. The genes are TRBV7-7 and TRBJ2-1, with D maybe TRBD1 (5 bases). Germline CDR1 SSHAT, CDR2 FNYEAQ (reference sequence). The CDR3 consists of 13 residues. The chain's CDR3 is CASSTVAGNEQFF. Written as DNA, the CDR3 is TGTGCTAGCAGCACAGTGGCAGGGAATGAGCAGTTCTTC.

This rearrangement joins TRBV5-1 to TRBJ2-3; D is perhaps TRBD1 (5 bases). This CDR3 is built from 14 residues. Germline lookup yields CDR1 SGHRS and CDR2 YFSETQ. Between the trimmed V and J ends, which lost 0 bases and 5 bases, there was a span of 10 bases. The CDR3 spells CASSLGGLGDTQYF. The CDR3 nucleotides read TGCGCCAGCAGCTTGGGGGGCCTAGGAGATACGCAGTATTTT.

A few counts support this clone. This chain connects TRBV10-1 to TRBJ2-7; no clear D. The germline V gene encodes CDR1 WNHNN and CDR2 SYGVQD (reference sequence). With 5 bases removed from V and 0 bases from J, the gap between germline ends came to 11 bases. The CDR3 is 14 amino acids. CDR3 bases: TGCGCCAGCAGTAAAGACACGAACTCCTACGAGCAGTACTTC. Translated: CASSKDTNSYEQYF.

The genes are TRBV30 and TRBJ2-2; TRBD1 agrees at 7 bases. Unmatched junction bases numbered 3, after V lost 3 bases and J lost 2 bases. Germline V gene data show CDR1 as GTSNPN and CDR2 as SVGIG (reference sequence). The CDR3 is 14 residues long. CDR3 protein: CAWSGTANTGELFF. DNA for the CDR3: TGTGCCTGGAGCGGGACAGCTAACACCGGGGAGCTGTTTTTT.

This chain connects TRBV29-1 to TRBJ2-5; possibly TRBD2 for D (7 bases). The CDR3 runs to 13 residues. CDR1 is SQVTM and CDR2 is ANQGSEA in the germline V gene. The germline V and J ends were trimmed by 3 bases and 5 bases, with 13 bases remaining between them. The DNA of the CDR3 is TGCAGCGTTGAGTTAGGGGGGGGGGAGACCCAGTACTTC. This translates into CSVELGGGETQYF.

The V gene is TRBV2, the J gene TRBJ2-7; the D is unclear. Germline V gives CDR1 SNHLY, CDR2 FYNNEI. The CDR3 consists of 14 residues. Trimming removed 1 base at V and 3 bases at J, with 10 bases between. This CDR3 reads CASSEVGNYYEQYF. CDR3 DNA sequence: TGTGCCAGCAGTGAAGTAGGCAACTACTACGAGCAGTACTTC.

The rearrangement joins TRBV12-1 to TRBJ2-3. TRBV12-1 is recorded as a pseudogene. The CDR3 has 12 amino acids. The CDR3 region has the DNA TGTGCCAGCAGCCCGGCCCCAGATACGCAGTATTTT. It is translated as CASSPAPDTQYF.

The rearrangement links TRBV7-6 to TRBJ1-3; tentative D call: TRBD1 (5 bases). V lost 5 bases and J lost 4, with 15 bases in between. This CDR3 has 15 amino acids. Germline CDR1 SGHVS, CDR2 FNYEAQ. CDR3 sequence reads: CASSTTGSLGNTIYF. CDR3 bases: TGTGCCAGCAGCACAACAGGTTCCCTCGGAAACACCATATATTTT.

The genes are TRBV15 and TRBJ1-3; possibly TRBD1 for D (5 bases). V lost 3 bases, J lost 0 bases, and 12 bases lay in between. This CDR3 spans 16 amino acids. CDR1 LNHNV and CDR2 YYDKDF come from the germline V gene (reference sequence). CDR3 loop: CATSRPGLNSGNTIYF. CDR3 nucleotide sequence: TGTGCCACCAGCAGGCCGGGACTGAACTCTGGAAACACCATATATTTT.

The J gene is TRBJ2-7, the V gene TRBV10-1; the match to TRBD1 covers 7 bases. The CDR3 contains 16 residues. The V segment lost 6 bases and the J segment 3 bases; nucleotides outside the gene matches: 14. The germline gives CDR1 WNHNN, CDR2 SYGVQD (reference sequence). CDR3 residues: CASSTDLGQRGYEQYF. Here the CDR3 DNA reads TGCGCCAGCAGCACGGACCTGGGACAGAGAGGCTACGAGCAGTACTTC.

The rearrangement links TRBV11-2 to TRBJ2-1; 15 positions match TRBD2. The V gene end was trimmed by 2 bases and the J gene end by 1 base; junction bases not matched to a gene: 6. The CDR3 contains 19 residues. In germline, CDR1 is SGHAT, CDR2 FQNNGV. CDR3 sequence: CASSLWTSGGASSYNEQFF. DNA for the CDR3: TGTGCCAGCAGCTTATGGACTAGCGGGGGGGCATCGTCCTACAATGAGCAGTTCTTC.

The CDR3 nucleotides are TGTGCCAGCAGCTTAGTCGGGGGTGGCAGGTCGGGAGAGACCCAGTACTTC. As protein: CASSLVGGGRSGETQYF. This chain joins TRBV7-2 and TRBJ2-5; TRBD2 might be the D (6 bases). The CDR3 sequence is 17 residues long. Germline V gives CDR1 SGHTA, CDR2 FQGNSA. V was trimmed by 1 base and J by 4 bases, leaving 19 bases between them.

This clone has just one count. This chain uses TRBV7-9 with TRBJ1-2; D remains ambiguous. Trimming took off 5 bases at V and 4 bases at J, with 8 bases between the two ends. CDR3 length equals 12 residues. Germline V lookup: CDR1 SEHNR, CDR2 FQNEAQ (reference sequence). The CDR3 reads CASSPRSYGYTF. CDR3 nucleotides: TGTGCCAGCAGCCCAAGGAGCTATGGCTACACCTTC.

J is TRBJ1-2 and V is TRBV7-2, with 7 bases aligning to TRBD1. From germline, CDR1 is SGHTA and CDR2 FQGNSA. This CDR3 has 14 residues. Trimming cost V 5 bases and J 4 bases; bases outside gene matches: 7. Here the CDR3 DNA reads TGTGCCAGCAGCCTCAGAAGACAGGGCTATGGCTACACCTTC. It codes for CASSLRRQGYGYTF. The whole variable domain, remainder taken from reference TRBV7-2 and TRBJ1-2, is GAGVSQSPSNKVTEKGKDVELRCDPISGHTALYWYRQSLGQGLEFLIYFQGNSAPDKSGLPSDRFSAERTGGSVSTLTIQRTQQEDSAVYLCASSLRRQGYGYTFGSGTRLTVV.

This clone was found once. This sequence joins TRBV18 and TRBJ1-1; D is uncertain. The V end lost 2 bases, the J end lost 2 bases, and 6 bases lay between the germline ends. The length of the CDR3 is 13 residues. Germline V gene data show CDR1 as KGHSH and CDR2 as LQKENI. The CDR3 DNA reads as TGTGCCAGCTCACCAACAGTTAACACTGAAGCTTTCTTT. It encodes CASSPTVNTEAFF.

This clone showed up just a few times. The CDR3 here is CASSYFNRVDQPQHF. The CDR3 DNA reads as TGTGCCAGCAGTTACTTTAACAGGGTAGATCAGCCCCAGCATTTT. The chain couples TRBV6-5 to TRBJ1-5; possibly TRBD1 for D (6 bases). CDR1 and CDR2 (germline): MNHEY, SVGAGI. The V and J ends lost 1 base and 5 bases respectively, with 12 bases between them. CDR3 size: 15 residues.

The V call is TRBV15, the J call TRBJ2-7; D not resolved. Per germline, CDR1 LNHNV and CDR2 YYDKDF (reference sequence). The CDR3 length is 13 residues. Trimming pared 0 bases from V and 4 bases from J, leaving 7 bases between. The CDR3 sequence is CATSRDPQYEQYF. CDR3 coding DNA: TGTGCCACCAGCAGAGATCCCCAGTACGAGCAGTACTTC. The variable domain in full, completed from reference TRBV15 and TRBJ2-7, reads DAMVIQNPRYQVTQFGKPVTLSCSQTLNHNVMYWYQQKSSQAPKLLFHYYDKDFNNEADTPDNFQSRRPNTSFCFLDIRSPGLGDTAMYLCATSRDPQYEQYFGPGTRLTVT.

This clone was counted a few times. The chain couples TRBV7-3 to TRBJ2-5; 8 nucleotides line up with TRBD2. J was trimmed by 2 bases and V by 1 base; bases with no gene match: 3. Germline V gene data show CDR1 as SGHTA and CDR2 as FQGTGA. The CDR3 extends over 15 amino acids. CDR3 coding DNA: TGTGCCAGCAGCTTAAACGGCGGGGGGCAAGAGACCCAGTACTTC. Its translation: CASSLNGGGQETQYF.

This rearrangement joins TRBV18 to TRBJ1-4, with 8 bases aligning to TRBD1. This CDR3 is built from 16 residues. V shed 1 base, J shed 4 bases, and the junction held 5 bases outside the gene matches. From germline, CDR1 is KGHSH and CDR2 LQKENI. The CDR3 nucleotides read TGTGCCAGCTCACCACTAGGACAGGGCGGTAATGAAAAACTGTTTTTT. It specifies CASSPLGQGGNEKLFF. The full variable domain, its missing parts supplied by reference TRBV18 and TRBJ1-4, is NAGVMQNPRHLVRRRGQEARLRCSPMKGHSHVYWYRQLPEEGLKFMVYLQKENIIDESGMPKERFSAEFPKEGPSILRIQQVVRGDSAAYFCASSPLGQGGNEKLFFGSGTQLSVL.

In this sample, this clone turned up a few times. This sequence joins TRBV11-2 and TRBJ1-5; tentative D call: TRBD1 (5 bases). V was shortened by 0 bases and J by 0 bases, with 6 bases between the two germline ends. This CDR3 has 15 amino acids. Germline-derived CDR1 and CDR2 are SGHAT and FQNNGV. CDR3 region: CASSLDQGSNQPQHF. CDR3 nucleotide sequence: TGTGCCAGCAGCTTAGACCAGGGTAGCAATCAGCCCCAGCATTTT.

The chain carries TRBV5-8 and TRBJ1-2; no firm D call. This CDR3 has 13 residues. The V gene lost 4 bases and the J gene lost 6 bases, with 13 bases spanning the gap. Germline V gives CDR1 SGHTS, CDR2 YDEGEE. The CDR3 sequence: CASSPKGQDGYTF. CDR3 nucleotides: TGTGCCAGCAGCCCGAAGGGTCAGGATGGCTACACCTTC.

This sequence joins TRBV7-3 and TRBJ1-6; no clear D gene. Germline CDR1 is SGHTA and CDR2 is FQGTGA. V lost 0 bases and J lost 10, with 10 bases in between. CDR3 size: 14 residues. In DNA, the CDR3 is TGTGCCAGCAGCTTAACGAATGAGGGATCACCCCTCCACTTT. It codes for CASSLTNEGSPLHF.

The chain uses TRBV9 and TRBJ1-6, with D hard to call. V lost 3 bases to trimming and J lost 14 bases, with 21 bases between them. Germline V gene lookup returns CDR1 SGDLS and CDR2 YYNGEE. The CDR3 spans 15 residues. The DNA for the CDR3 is TGTGCCAGCAGCGCGACCGGGCCGCGGGATATGACCCTCCACTTT. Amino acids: CASSATGPRDMTLHF.

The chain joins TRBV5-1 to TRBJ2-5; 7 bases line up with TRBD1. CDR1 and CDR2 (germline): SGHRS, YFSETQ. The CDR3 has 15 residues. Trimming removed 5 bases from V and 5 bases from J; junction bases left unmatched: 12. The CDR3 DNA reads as TGCGCCAGCAGGCCCGGGACAGTAATGGGGGAGACCCAGTACTTC. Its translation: CASRPGTVMGETQYF.

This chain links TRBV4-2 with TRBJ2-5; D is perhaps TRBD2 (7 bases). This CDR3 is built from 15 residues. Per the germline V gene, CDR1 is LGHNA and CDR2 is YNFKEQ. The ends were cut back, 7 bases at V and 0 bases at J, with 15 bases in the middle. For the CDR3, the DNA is TGTGCCAGCAACTTGGGAGGGGGGCACCAAGAGACCCAGTACTTC. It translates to CASNLGGGHQETQYF.

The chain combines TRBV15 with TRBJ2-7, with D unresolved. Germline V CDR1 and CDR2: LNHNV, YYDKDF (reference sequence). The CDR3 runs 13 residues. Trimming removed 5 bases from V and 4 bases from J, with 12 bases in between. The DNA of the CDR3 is TGTGCCACCAGCGCCCGGGCGCCGTACGAGCAGTACTTC. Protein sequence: CATSARAPYEQYF.

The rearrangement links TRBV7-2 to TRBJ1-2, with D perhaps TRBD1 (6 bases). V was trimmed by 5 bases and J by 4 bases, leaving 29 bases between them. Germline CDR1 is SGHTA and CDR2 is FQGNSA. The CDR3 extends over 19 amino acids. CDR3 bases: TGTGCCAGCAGCCAAGATCAGTCGGTGCTCGGGGGCCCGCCCTATGGCTACACCTTC. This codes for CASSQDQSVLGGPPYGYTF.

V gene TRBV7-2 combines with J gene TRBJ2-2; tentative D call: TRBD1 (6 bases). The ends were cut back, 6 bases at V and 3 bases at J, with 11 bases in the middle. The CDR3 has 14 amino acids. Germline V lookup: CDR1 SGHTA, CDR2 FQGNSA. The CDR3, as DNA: TGTGCCAGCAGTGGGGGCAGGGACACCGGGGAGCTGTTTTTT. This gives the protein CASSGGRDTGELFF. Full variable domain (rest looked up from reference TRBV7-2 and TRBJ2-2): GAGVSQSPSNKVTEKGKDVELRCDPISGHTALYWYRQSLGQGLEFLIYFQGNSAPDKSGLPSDRFSAERTGGSVSTLTIQRTQQEDSAVYLCASSGGRDTGELFFGEGSRLTVL.